The 15 T cell receptor beta chains presented below share a single source sample, sequenced in a study of blood T cell repertoires in COVID-19. The table came from immunoSEQ multiplex PCR; TCRdb's copy has only in-frame clones and leaves some out. The sample has about 240,000 clones, 80% to 85% seen once. The sequencing sample was made of peripheral blood. Receptor source: a woman aged 80 or older with COVID-19, enrolled during active disease.

V gene TRBV18 combines with J gene TRBJ1-1; D call uncertain. The CDR3 runs to 14 residues. Deletions cut 3 bases from V and 1 base from J, with 9 bases between. Germline loops: CDR1 KGHSH, CDR2 LQKENI. CDR3 region: CASSPPGKNTEAFF. Here the CDR3 DNA reads TGTGCCAGCTCACCTCCGGGGAAGAACACTGAAGCTTTCTTT.

This clone was counted a few times. This chain uses TRBV5-1 with TRBJ1-2; TRBD1 might be the D (6 bases). Germline V gene sequence: CDR1 SGHRS, CDR2 YFSETQ. The CDR3 runs 14 residues. Trimming took 5 bases from V and 6 from J, leaving 17 bases between them. The CDR3 protein is CASRHSGVVDGYTF. CDR3 bases: TGCGCCAGCAGACATTCAGGGGTGGTTGATGGCTACACCTTC.

The chain recombines TRBV24-1 with TRBJ1-1, with D possibly matching TRBD1 (5 bases). Germline V gene sequence: CDR1 KGHDR, CDR2 SFDVKD. The ends were cut back, 4 bases at V and 1 base at J, with 12 bases in the middle. The CDR3 totals 15 residues. CDR3: CATSDPRTPNTEAFF. CDR3 coding DNA: TGTGCCACCAGTGACCCACGGACACCGAACACTGAAGCTTTCTTT.

About this clone: The sample holds other DNA sequences that translate to the same CDR3. This chain connects TRBV7-9 to TRBJ2-7, with D possibly TRBD2 on 7 matching bases. CDR1 and CDR2 from the germline V gene are SEHNR and FQNEAQ (reference sequence). The CDR3 runs to 14 residues. V lost 0 bases, J lost 7 bases, and 13 bases lay in between. The CDR3 coding sequence is TGTGCCAGCAGCTTAGCGGCGGGGGCCGGGGAGCAGTACTTC. Protein sequence: CASSLAAGAGEQYF. The variable domain in full, completed from reference TRBV7-9 and TRBJ2-7, reads DTGVSQNPRHKITKRGQNVTFRCDPISEHNRLYWYRQTLGQGPEFLTYFQNEAQLEKSRLLSDRFSAERPKGSFSTLEIQRTEQGDSAMYLCASSLAAGAGEQYFGPGTRLTVT.

The chain carries TRBV21-1 and TRBJ1-1. TRBV21-1 is shown as a pseudogene. The CDR3 is 15 residues long. As DNA, the CDR3 is TGTGCCAGCAGCAAAGTAGAGGGTAAGTCAACTGAAGCTTTCTTT. Encoded protein: CASSKVEGKSTEAFF.

In nucleotides, the CDR3 is TGTGCCAGCACCTTGCAGACAGGGCTAGGCGAGCAGTACTTC. Residues: CASTLQTGLGEQYF. This rearrangement joins TRBV27 to TRBJ2-7; TRBD1 matches at 7 bases. The V segment lost 7 bases and the J segment 6 bases; nucleotides outside the gene matches: 12. Germline CDR1 reads MNHEY; CDR2 reads SMNVEV (reference sequence). CDR3 length: 14 residues.

The genes are TRBV5-1 and TRBJ1-1, with D possibly matching TRBD1 (6 bases). Trimming pared 0 bases from V and 0 bases from J, leaving 9 bases between. The CDR3 sequence is 15 residues long. From germline, CDR1 is SGHRS and CDR2 YFSETQ. In nucleotides, the CDR3 is TGCGCCAGCAGCTTGGTGGACAGATTGAACACTGAAGCTTTCTTT. It codes for CASSLVDRLNTEAFF.

The rearrangement links TRBV5-1 to TRBJ1-2; tentative D call: TRBD1 (6 bases). V was trimmed by 0 bases and J by 4 bases, leaving 10 bases between them. CDR1 and CDR2 (germline): SGHRS, YFSETQ. This CDR3 has 14 amino acids. The CDR3 sequence: CASSLDRDAYGYTF. The CDR3 region has the DNA TGCGCCAGCAGCTTGGACAGGGACGCCTATGGCTACACCTTC.

This rearrangement joins TRBV5-1 to TRBJ1-2; the D gene is possibly TRBD1 (5 bases). Trimming shortened V by 7 bases and J by 1 base, and 8 bases separated the two germline ends. The CDR3 runs to 12 residues. Germline V gene data show CDR1 as SGHRS and CDR2 as YFSETQ. The CDR3 DNA is TGCGCCAGCGGTCAGGGTAACTATGGCTACACCTTC. Translation gives CASGQGNYGYTF. The whole variable domain, remainder taken from reference TRBV5-1 and TRBJ1-2, is KAGVTQTPRYLIKTRGQQVTLSCSPISGHRSVSWYQQTPGQGLQFLFEYFSETQRNKGNFPGRFSGRQFSNSRSEMNVSTLELGDSALYLCASGQGNYGYTFGSGTRLTVV.

The chain couples TRBV10-1 to TRBJ2-3; D remains ambiguous. This CDR3 contains 15 residues. In germline, CDR1 is WNHNN, CDR2 SYGVQD (reference sequence). Trimming cost V 3 bases and J 0 bases, with 10 bases left between them. Here the CDR3 DNA reads TGCGCCAGCAGTGATGGCCTTTCTAGCACAGATACGCAGTATTTT. Translating it yields CASSDGLSSTDTQYF.

The chain uses TRBV7-2 and TRBJ2-7; a possible D gene is TRBD2 (7 bases). V gave up 1 base and J gave up 3 bases, with 10 bases separating them. The CDR3 runs 14 residues. The germline V gene encodes CDR1 SGHTA and CDR2 FQGNSA. This CDR3 reads CASSLEGGDYEQYF. Here the CDR3 DNA reads TGTGCCAGCAGCTTAGAAGGGGGGGACTACGAGCAGTACTTC.

This clone showed up just once. The rearrangement joins TRBV19 to TRBJ1-2; 9 bases fit TRBD1. V lost 5 bases, J lost 4 bases, and 8 bases stayed unmatched. The length of the CDR3 is 15 residues. Germline V gene data show CDR1 as LNHDA and CDR2 as SQIVND (reference sequence). CDR3 loop: CASSVAGTGSYGYTF. In nucleotides, the CDR3 is TGTGCCAGTAGTGTCGCCGGGACAGGGAGCTATGGCTACACCTTC.

The rearrangement joins TRBV28 to TRBJ1-4; no definite D call. Trimming removed 6 bases at V and 8 bases at J, with 16 bases between. Germline V lookup: CDR1 MDHEN, CDR2 SYDVKM. CDR3 length: 14 residues. Here the CDR3 reads CASSPIEVREKLFF. The DNA for the CDR3 is TGTGCCAGCAGCCCTATCGAGGTTAGGGAAAAACTGTTTTTT.

The V gene is TRBV6-5, the J gene TRBJ2-7; 8 nucleotides match TRBD1. The J segment lost 4 bases and the V segment lost 6 bases, leaving 5 bases of the junction unmatched. The CDR3 runs to 13 residues. The germline gives CDR1 MNHEY, CDR2 SVGAGI. CDR3 residues: CASRGTGFYEQYF. CDR3 sequence (DNA): TGTGCCAGCAGAGGGACAGGTTTTTACGAGCAGTACTTC.

The chain is built from TRBV28 and TRBJ1-5; TRBD1 is a possible D gene (5 bases). Germline V gene lookup returns CDR1 MDHEN and CDR2 SYDVKM. This CDR3 has 14 residues. The ends were cut back, 6 bases at V and 6 bases at J, with 15 bases in the middle. The CDR3 reads CASSPPGGFQPQHF. The CDR3 bases are TGTGCCAGCAGCCCGCCCGGGGGGTTTCAGCCCCAGCATTTT.